This passage covers 21 T cell receptor beta chains from one sample sequenced in a study of T cell responses to AZD1222 COVID-19 vaccine. TCRdb's copy holds only in-frame clones and misses some; the assay was immunoSEQ multiplex PCR. The sample carries about 120,000 clones, 87% recorded once. Sequenced here: peripheral blood, sampled 28 days after the second AZD1222 dose. The receptors stem from an adult who received the AZD1222 COVID-19 vaccine.

The sample holds a few counts of this clone. V gene TRBV6-5 combines with J gene TRBJ2-7; 8 nucleotides match TRBD1. Unmatched junction bases numbered 5, after V lost 4 bases and J lost 3 bases. The CDR3 has 14 amino acids. Looked up from germline, CDR1 is MNHEY and CDR2 is SVGAGI. CDR3 bases: TGTGCCAGCAGTTTTTGGACAGGGAACTACGAGCAGTACTTC. Translation: CASSFWTGNYEQYF.

The V gene is TRBV15, the J gene TRBJ1-6; D may be TRBD1 (5 bases). Germline V lookup: CDR1 LNHNV, CDR2 YYDKDF (reference sequence). Trimming left V 7 bases short and J 4 bases short, with 17 bases between. The CDR3 totals 16 residues. CDR3 loop: CATTPSWGPYNSPLHF. The DNA for the CDR3 is TGTGCCACCACTCCGAGCTGGGGACCGTATAATTCACCCCTCCACTTT.

This chain links TRBV12-3 or TRBV12-4 with TRBJ1-5; tentatively, D is TRBD1 (6 bases). Trimming took off 2 bases at V and 8 bases at J, with 7 bases between the two ends. This CDR3 contains 12 residues. The CDR3, as DNA: TGTGCCAGCAGTTTAAGGACAGAGCCCCAGCATTTT. Translating gives CASSLRTEPQHF.

This chain uses TRBV10-3 with TRBJ1-1; 7 bases fit TRBD1. Trimming at V came to 6 bases and at J to 1 base, leaving 2 bases not matched to a gene. The CDR3 sequence is 13 residues long. CDR1 is ENHRY, CDR2 SYGVKD, per germline. Written as DNA, the CDR3 is TGTGCCATCAGGCGGACAGGGAACACTGAAGCTTTCTTT. Amino acid sequence: CAIRRTGNTEAFF.

The chain recombines TRBV6-5 with TRBJ2-7, with 11 bases lining up with TRBD1. CDR1 and CDR2 from the germline V gene are MNHEY and SVGAGI. Trimming at V came to 4 bases and at J to 3 bases, leaving 8 bases not matched to a gene. CDR3 length: 16 residues. CDR3 DNA sequence: TGTGCCAGCAGTTCCTTGGGACAGGGGGTCGGCTACGAGCAGTACTTC. Its protein is CASSSLGQGVGYEQYF.

In this sample, this clone turned up once. The chain couples TRBV4-1 to TRBJ1-1; perhaps TRBD1 as D (5 bases). This CDR3 is built from 14 residues. Trimming removed 4 bases from V and 0 bases from J, with 9 bases in between. CDR1 and CDR2 from the germline V gene are MGHRA and YSYEKL. CDR3 nucleotide sequence: TGCGCCAGCAGCCCCCCGGGGCTGAACACTGAAGCTTTCTTT. It codes for CASSPPGLNTEAFF.

The V and J genes are TRBV6-2 or TRBV6-3 and TRBJ1-2; no firm D call. CDR3 size: 15 residues. CDR1 MNHEY and CDR2 SVGEGT come from the germline V gene. V dropped 0 bases and J dropped 0 bases, with 8 bases sitting between them. For the CDR3, the DNA is TGTGCCAGCAGTTACTCGGGCAGAGCTAACTATGGCTACACCTTC. Translation gives CASSYSGRANYGYTF.

This chain uses TRBV11-2 with TRBJ2-5, with 9 bases identical to TRBD1. The CDR3 is made up of 16 amino acids. Looked up from germline, CDR1 is SGHAT and CDR2 is FQNNGV. J lost 5 bases, V lost 1 base, and 8 bases had no gene match. CDR3 bases: TGTGCCAGCAGCTTAGTGGCGGGACAGGGTACGGAGACCCAGTACTTC. Its translation is CASSLVAGQGTETQYF.

The chain has TRBV19 and TRBJ1-1, with D uncertain. The germline CDR1 and CDR2 sequences are LNHDA and SQIVND (reference sequence). This CDR3 comprises 14 residues. V lost 0 bases to trimming and J lost 3 bases, with 8 bases between them. CDR3 in amino acids: CASSIDPVHTEAFF. CDR3 DNA: TGTGCCAGTAGTATAGATCCAGTCCACACTGAAGCTTTCTTT.

This clone was detected only once. V gene TRBV4-1 combines with J gene TRBJ2-7; D not resolved. The CDR3 is made up of 16 amino acids. V dropped 2 bases and J dropped 0 bases, with 14 bases sitting between them. CDR1 is MGHRA, CDR2 YSYEKL, per germline. CDR3 sequence: CASSQRPGLPSYEQYF. CDR3 in DNA: TGCGCCAGCAGCCAAAGACCGGGCCTACCCTCCTACGAGCAGTACTTC.

The chain links TRBV9 to TRBJ2-3, with 13 bases identical to TRBD2. J gave up 4 bases and V 2 bases, and 4 bases lay outside the gene matches. The CDR3 is made up of 16 amino acids. The germline gives CDR1 SGDLS, CDR2 YYNGEE. The CDR3 loop is CASSVGLAGVADTQYF. CDR3 sequence (DNA): TGTGCCAGCAGCGTCGGACTAGCGGGGGTTGCAGATACGCAGTATTTT. Complete variable domain (other parts from reference TRBV9 and TRBJ2-3): DSGVTQTPKHLITATGQRVTLRCSPRSGDLSVYWYQQSLDQGLQFLIQYYNGEERAKGNILERFSAQQFPDLHSELNLSSLELGDSALYFCASSVGLAGVADTQYFGPGTRLTVL.

This chain links TRBV29-1 with TRBJ1-4, with D possibly matching TRBD1 (6 bases). Germline assignment: CDR1 SQVTM and CDR2 ANQGSEA. CDR3 size: 13 residues. The V gene lost 1 base and the J gene lost 15 bases, with 18 bases spanning the gap. The CDR3 DNA sequence: TGCAGCGTTGAAGCCCCCGTGGGGGCTCAGGTGTTTTTT. Protein product: CSVEAPVGAQVFF. Supplemented by reference TRBV29-1 and TRBJ1-4, the full variable domain reads SAVISQKPSRDICQRGTSLTIQCQVDSQVTMMFWYRQQPGQSLTLIATANQGSEATYESGFVIDKFPISRPNLTFSTLTVSNMSPEDSSIYLCSVEAPVGAQVFFGSGTQLSVL.

CDR3 loop: CASRRFAEQGDTEAFF. Written as DNA, the CDR3 is TGTGCCAGCAGAAGATTTGCGGAACAGGGGGACACTGAAGCTTTCTTT. This chain joins TRBV27 and TRBJ1-1, with 8 positions matching TRBD1. The CDR3 is 16 amino acids. Germline assignment: CDR1 MNHEY and CDR2 SMNVEV (reference sequence). The V and J ends lost 6 bases and 3 bases, in that order; junction bases with no gene match: 12.

CDR3 protein: CASYPPRGQPQHF. CDR3 in DNA: TGTGCCAGCTACCCGCCCCGGGGGCAGCCCCAGCATTTT. V gene TRBV21-1 combines with J gene TRBJ1-5. TRBV21-1 is designated a pseudogene. This CDR3 is built from 13 residues.

Regarding this clone: Other DNA sequences of this sample code for an identical CDR3. The chain employs TRBV27 and TRBJ1-4; weak D call: TRBD1 (5 bases). The V and J ends lost 5 bases and 8 bases respectively, with 12 bases between them. The CDR3 is 13 residues long. Germline values: CDR1 MNHEY, CDR2 SMNVEV (reference sequence). This chain's CDR3 is CASSRDRGEKLFF. CDR3 DNA: TGTGCCAGCAGTCGGGACCGCGGGGAAAAACTGTTTTTT.

CDR3 sequence reads: CASQGGGQGTGAQYF. Written as DNA, the CDR3 is TGTGCCAGCCAAGGCGGAGGGCAGGGGACAGGGGCGCAGTACTTC. The V call is TRBV7-9, the J call TRBJ2-7; TRBD1 matches at 10 bases. CDR3 length: 15 residues. J was trimmed by 9 bases and V by 8 bases; bases with no gene match: 16. Per the germline V gene, CDR1 is SEHNR and CDR2 is FQNEAQ (reference sequence). The full variable domain, rest sourced from reference TRBV7-9 and TRBJ2-7, is DTGVSQNPRHKITKRGQNVTFRCDPISEHNRLYWYRQTLGQGPEFLTYFQNEAQLEKSRLLSDRFSAERPKGSFSTLEIQRTEQGDSAMYLCASQGGGQGTGAQYFGPGTRLTVT.

The V call is TRBV5-1, the J call TRBJ1-4; possibly TRBD1 for D (5 bases). The CDR3 is 14 amino acids. Looked up from germline, CDR1 is SGHRS and CDR2 is YFSETQ. Deletions cut 0 bases from V and 8 bases from J, with 11 bases between. CDR3: CASSLGQREEKLFF. The CDR3 DNA reads as TGCGCCAGCAGCTTGGGACAGCGTGAGGAAAAACTGTTTTTT.

This clone occurred a few times. The rearrangement joins TRBV7-9 to TRBJ1-3, with 9 bases matching TRBD1. Germline V gene sequence: CDR1 SEHNR, CDR2 FQNEAQ (reference sequence). The V gene end was trimmed by 7 bases and the J gene end by 0 bases; junction bases not matched to a gene: 13. The length of the CDR3 is 18 residues. This CDR3 is CASTTGTGFSSSGNTIYF. As DNA, the CDR3 is TGTGCCAGCACCACCGGGACAGGGTTTTCAAGCTCTGGAAACACCATATATTTT.

This chain connects TRBV30 to TRBJ2-2, with 7 bases lining up with TRBD2. The CDR3 is 14 amino acids. Germline CDR1 and CDR2: GTSNPN and SVGIG (reference sequence). V shed 1 base, J shed 6 bases, and the junction held 5 bases outside the gene matches. In DNA, the CDR3 is TGTGCCTGGAGTGCTTCTGGGGGGGCCGGGGAGCTGTTTTTT. It specifies CAWSASGGAGELFF.

The V and J genes are TRBV19 and TRBJ1-2; maybe TRBD1 (5 bases). Per germline, CDR1 LNHDA and CDR2 SQIVND (reference sequence). Trimming shortened V by 5 bases and J by 7 bases, and 8 bases separated the two germline ends. The CDR3 sequence is 11 residues long. The CDR3 region has the DNA TGTGCCAGTAGTTACGGGGGTGGCTACACCTTC. It translates to CASSYGGGYTF.

This sequence joins TRBV29-1 and TRBJ1-2, with a weak D call TRBD1 (6 bases). The CDR3 is made up of 12 amino acids. V dropped 4 bases and J dropped 3 bases, with 9 bases sitting between them. Per germline, CDR1 SQVTM and CDR2 ANQGSEA. The CDR3: CSVGEGDYGYTF. The CDR3, as DNA: TGCAGCGTTGGGGAGGGGGACTATGGCTACACCTTC.